This T cell receptor beta chain was recovered during a study of blood T cell repertoires in COVID-19. Across the study: From T cells, B-cell-depleted T cells, or PBMCs came the material, which was cDNA or gDNA.

Per the authors' pipeline: How many nucleated cells were present was estimated from reference gene primer amplification. Generated by immunoSEQ multiplex PCR, the TCRdb table keeps only in-frame clones and is missing some. From that table come the V and J calls and clone size; the DNA was used to work out D and trimming. The sample consists of about 300,000 clones, under 90% of them appearing once. The CDR3 spans 18 residues. V lost 1 base and J lost 4, with 21 bases in between. Per the germline V gene, CDR1 is LGHNA and CDR2 is YNFKEQ. Cohort allocation depended upon clinical history that participants reported.

The receptor's source is a woman in her forties or fifties who had been exposed to COVID-19. This chain uses TRBV4-2 with TRBJ2-3; a weak D match, TRBD2 (7 bases). Sequencing input: PBMCs or T cells enriched from blood (not recorded which). In nucleotides, the CDR3 is TGTGCCAGCAGCCAAGGGATTGCGGGGGCCCAGGTGGCAGATACGCAGTATTTT. Its protein product is CASSQGIAGAQVADTQYF.